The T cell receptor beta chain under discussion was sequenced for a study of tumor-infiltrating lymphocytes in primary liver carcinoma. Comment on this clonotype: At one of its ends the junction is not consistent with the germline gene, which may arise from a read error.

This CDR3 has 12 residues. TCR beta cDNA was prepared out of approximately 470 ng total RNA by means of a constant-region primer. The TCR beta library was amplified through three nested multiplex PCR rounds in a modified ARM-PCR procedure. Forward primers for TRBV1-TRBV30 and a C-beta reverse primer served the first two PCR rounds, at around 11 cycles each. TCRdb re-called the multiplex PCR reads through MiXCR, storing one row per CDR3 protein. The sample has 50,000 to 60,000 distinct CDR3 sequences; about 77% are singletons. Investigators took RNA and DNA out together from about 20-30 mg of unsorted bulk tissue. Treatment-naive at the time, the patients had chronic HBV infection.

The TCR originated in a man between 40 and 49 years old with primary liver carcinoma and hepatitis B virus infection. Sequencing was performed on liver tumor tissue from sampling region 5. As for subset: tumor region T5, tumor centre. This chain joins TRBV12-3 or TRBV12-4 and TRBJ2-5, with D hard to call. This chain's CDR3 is CACSLVRETQYF. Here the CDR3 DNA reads TGTGCCTGCAGTTTAGTGCGGGAGACCCAGTACTTC.